The 29 T cell receptor beta chains below all came from one sample that was sequenced in a study of cytomegalovirus exposure and HLA in healthy donors (dated by TCRdb to about 2017). Preparation of the library involved the immunoSEQ multiplex PCR assay. For the multiplex PCR, a mixture combining 60 forward primers for TCR Vbeta segments and 13 reverse primers for TCR Jbeta segments was used. This immuneACCESS table, as held by TCRdb, lists in-frame sequences with V and J called but not all clones. Of the missing ones, under half trace to an unresolved V gene in checked studies; the others have no known cause. This sample's table carries 95,000 to 150,000 clones. About 2.3% of the sample is held by the ten biggest clonotypes. The sample taken for sequencing was PBMCs. Every receptor here comes from a man between 40 and 49 years old in good health and CMV-seronegative.

The rearrangement links TRBV6-6 to TRBJ1-6; possible D gene TRBD1, 5 bases. The CDR3 loop spans 12 amino acids. V was clipped by 5 bases and J by 7 bases, with 6 bases between them. In germline, CDR1 is MNHNY, CDR2 SVGAGI (reference sequence). The CDR3 reads CASSHRNSPLHF. CDR3 DNA: TGTGCCAGCAGTCACAGGAATTCACCCCTCCACTTT.

This sequence joins TRBV5-8 and TRBJ2-5, with TRBD2 matching 13 bases. Unmatched junction bases numbered 8, after V lost 4 bases and J lost 5 bases. CDR3 length equals 16 residues. CDR1 is SGHTS, CDR2 YDEGEE, per germline. The CDR3 is CASSTGLAGVVETQYF. The CDR3 DNA sequence: TGTGCCAGCAGCACTGGACTAGCGGGAGTTGTGGAGACCCAGTACTTC. The full variable domain, completed using reference TRBV5-8 and TRBJ2-5, is EAGVTQSPTHLIKTRGQQATLRCSPISGHTSVYWYQQALGLGLQFLLWYDEGEERNRGNFPPRFSGRQFPNYSSELNVNALELEDSALYLCASSTGLAGVVETQYFGPGTRLLVL.

This chain uses TRBV2 with TRBJ2-7; the D gene is possibly TRBD2 (6 bases). The V and J ends lost 6 bases and 2 bases respectively, with 11 bases between them. This CDR3 has 13 amino acids. Germline CDR1 is SNHLY and CDR2 is FYNNEI. This CDR3 is CASRGTGAYEQYF. The CDR3, as DNA: TGTGCCAGCAGGGGGACGGGAGCCTACGAGCAGTACTTC.

The chain carries TRBV18 and TRBJ2-7; 8 bases align to TRBD2. V gave up 6 bases and J gave up 2 bases; unmatched junction bases: 6. The CDR3 loop spans 14 amino acids. Germline V gene sequence: CDR1 KGHSH, CDR2 LQKENI. The CDR3 protein is CASSVSGITYEQYF. The CDR3 DNA reads as TGTGCCAGCTCCGTTAGCGGGATCACCTACGAGCAGTACTTC.

J is TRBJ1-5 and V is TRBV6-6, with a tentative D call TRBD1 (5 bases). CDR1 and CDR2 (germline): MNHNY, SVGAGI (reference sequence). The CDR3 length is 15 residues. The V end was cut by 6 bases, the J end by 1 base, with 13 bases between. This chain's CDR3 is CASSPGGESNQPQHF. The CDR3 bases are TGTGCCAGCAGCCCCGGAGGGGAAAGCAATCAGCCCCAGCATTTT.

This chain links TRBV6-6 with TRBJ1-5; possible D gene TRBD1, 5 bases. Trimming cost V 6 bases and J 6 bases, with 9 bases left between them. The CDR3 loop spans 12 amino acids. The germline CDR1 and CDR2 sequences are MNHNY and SVGAGI (reference sequence). CDR3 region: CASSLGVQPQHF. CDR3 coding DNA: TGTGCCAGCAGCCTAGGGGTTCAGCCCCAGCATTTT.

The rearrangement joins TRBV7-6 to TRBJ2-1; TRBD1 is a possible D gene (5 bases). The germline V and J ends were trimmed by 8 bases and 7 bases, with 21 bases remaining between them. The CDR3 sequence is 15 residues long. Germline CDR1 reads SGHVS; CDR2 reads FNYEAQ. In DNA form, the CDR3 reads TGTGCCAGCCAAGCCCTCGGGCAGGGAACGAATGAGCAGTTCTTC. This encodes CASQALGQGTNEQFF.

V usage is TRBV5-1 and J usage is TRBJ1-5; D might be TRBD1 (5 bases). Trimming removed 7 bases from V and 0 bases from J, with 8 bases in between. CDR3 length: 13 residues. The germline gives CDR1 SGHRS, CDR2 YFSETQ. CDR3 sequence (DNA): TGCGCCAGCGCGGGGGATAGCAATCAGCCCCAGCATTTT. Protein product: CASAGDSNQPQHF.

The chain is built from TRBV5-4 and TRBJ1-1; D not resolved. V gave up 4 bases and J gave up 9 bases, with 13 bases separating them. Germline CDR1 reads SGHNT; CDR2 reads YYREEE (reference sequence). This CDR3 spans 12 amino acids. The CDR3 DNA reads TGTGCCAGCAGCGCTTTTTCGGGTCAAGCTTTCTTT. Translation: CASSAFSGQAFF. Supplemented by reference TRBV5-4 and TRBJ1-1, the full variable domain reads ETGVTQSPTHLIKTRGQQVTLRCSSQSGHNTVSWYQQALGQGPQFIFQYYREEENGRGNFPPRFSGLQFPNYSSELNVNALELDDSALYLCASSAFSGQAFFGQGTRLTVV.

The chain combines TRBV28 with TRBJ2-5, with TRBD2 identical over 8 bases. The junction had 4 bases not matched to a gene; V was cut back by 6 bases and J by 1 base. CDR3 length equals 14 residues. CDR1 is MDHEN and CDR2 is SYDVKM in the germline V gene. CDR3 protein: CASSPLAAQETQYF. The DNA for the CDR3 is TGTGCCAGCAGCCCACTAGCGGCCCAAGAGACCCAGTACTTC. Looking up the rest from reference TRBV28 and TRBJ2-5 gives the full variable domain: DVKVTQSSRYLVKRTGEKVFLECVQDMDHENMFWYRQDPGLGLRLIYFSYDVKMKEKGDIPEGYSVSREKKERFSLILESASTNQTSMYLCASSPLAAQETQYFGPGTRLLVL.

The V and J genes are TRBV25-1 and TRBJ1-2, with D possibly being TRBD1 (6 bases). The CDR3 spans 12 residues. Trimming removed 3 bases at V and 8 bases at J, with 10 bases between. Germline CDR1 and CDR2: MGHDK and SYGVNS. CDR3 sequence (DNA): TGTGCCAGCAGTGACCAGGGGCACGGCTACACCTTC. Amino acids: CASSDQGHGYTF.

The chain couples TRBV30 to TRBJ1-1; D perhaps matches TRBD1 (5 bases). The CDR3 length is 14 residues. V was cut by 1 base and J by 4 bases, with 13 bases left in between. Germline V gives CDR1 GTSNPN, CDR2 SVGIG (reference sequence). The CDR3 loop is CAWSDSAGGTEAFF. The CDR3 bases are TGTGCCTGGAGTGACAGTGCCGGGGGCACTGAAGCTTTCTTT.

The chain joins TRBV2 to TRBJ2-5; D remains unclear. Trimming shortened V by 5 bases and J by 1 base, and 11 bases separated the two germline ends. The length of the CDR3 is 14 residues. CDR1 is SNHLY, CDR2 FYNNEI, per germline. The DNA for the CDR3 is TGTGCCAGCAGTAAGTTCCACGGCCAAGAGACCCAGTACTTC. This codes for CASSKFHGQETQYF.

This chain uses TRBV29-1 with TRBJ2-7, with TRBD2 identical over 8 bases. The V gene's germline CDR1 is SQVTM and CDR2 ANQGSEA. The trim removed 6 bases at V and 2 bases at J, leaving 12 bases unmatched. CDR3 length equals 15 residues. In DNA, the CDR3 is TGCAGCGTCGCCTCGCGACTAGCGAAACCCTACGAGCAGTACTTC. This encodes CSVASRLAKPYEQYF.

The V gene is TRBV9, the J gene TRBJ2-5, with TRBD1 matching over 12 bases. Germline CDR1 and CDR2: SGDLS and YYNGEE. V shed 2 bases, J shed 2 bases, and the junction held 4 bases outside the gene matches. The CDR3 consists of 16 residues. CDR3 amino acids: CASSVGTGGGQETQYF. The CDR3 coding sequence is TGTGCCAGCAGCGTGGGGACAGGGGGCGGACAAGAGACCCAGTACTTC.

The CDR3: CASSQTGGQQPQHF. CDR3 coding DNA: TGTGCCAGCAGTCAGACAGGGGGCCAACAGCCCCAGCATTTT. This chain connects TRBV7-8 to TRBJ1-5; TRBD1 agrees at 10 bases. In germline, CDR1 is SGHVS, CDR2 FQNEAQ. This CDR3 has 14 amino acids. V was pared by 6 bases and J by 7 bases, with 6 bases of the junction left unmatched.

The chain joins TRBV7-2 to TRBJ1-1; unclear D gene. The CDR3 runs to 14 residues. Trimming shortened V by 4 bases and J by 1 base, and 10 bases separated the two germline ends. CDR1 is SGHTA, CDR2 FQGNSA, per germline. The CDR3 nucleotides read TGTGCCAGCAGCTACCTCCGGGAGAACACTGAAGCTTTCTTT. It is translated as CASSYLRENTEAFF.

The chain joins TRBV9 to TRBJ2-3; 7 nucleotides align to TRBD1. CDR1 and CDR2 from the germline V gene are SGDLS and YYNGEE. The CDR3 has 19 amino acids. The V and J ends lost 4 bases and 2 bases, in that order; junction bases with no gene match: 19. The CDR3 DNA reads TGTGCCAGCAGCAAACAGACAGGGATGGTGGGAGTAGACACAGATACGCAGTATTTT. This encodes CASSKQTGMVGVDTDTQYF.

V gene TRBV30 combines with J gene TRBJ1-6; 9 bases line up with TRBD1. Trimming at V came to 7 bases and at J to 6 bases, leaving 7 bases not matched to a gene. Germline V gene lookup returns CDR1 GTSNPN and CDR2 SVGIG (reference sequence). The CDR3 runs to 14 residues. CDR3 bases: TGTGCCTCGGGCCGGACAGGGGCTAATTCACCCCTCCACTTT. The encoded protein is CASGRTGANSPLHF.

The V gene is TRBV7-9, the J gene TRBJ2-5; 7 nucleotides align to TRBD2. The ends lost 1 base at V and 5 bases at J; junction bases unmatched: 7. The CDR3 is 15 amino acids. Germline V gives CDR1 SEHNR, CDR2 FQNEAQ (reference sequence). In DNA, the CDR3 is TGTGCCAGCAGCTTAGAGGGGCGGGAGTGGGAGACCCAGTACTTC. Amino acids: CASSLEGREWETQYF.

This rearrangement joins TRBV5-1 to TRBJ1-1, with D unclear. Per germline, CDR1 SGHRS and CDR2 YFSETQ. Trimming stripped 1 base from V and 5 bases from J, with 9 bases between. The CDR3 spans 13 residues. CDR3 protein: CASSLSGETEAFF. The CDR3 bases are TGCGCCAGCAGCTTGTCCGGGGAAACTGAAGCTTTCTTT.

The chain recombines TRBV19 with TRBJ2-3; weak D call: TRBD2 (5 bases). The CDR3 consists of 13 residues. V lost 3 bases, J lost 6 bases, and 10 bases lay in between. The germline V gene encodes CDR1 LNHDA and CDR2 SQIVND (reference sequence). The CDR3 region has the DNA TGTGCCAGTAGTATTGACCGCGGGGATACGCAGTATTTT. Its protein product is CASSIDRGDTQYF. The variable domain in full, with the rest retrieved from reference TRBV19 and TRBJ2-3, is DGGITQSPKYLFRKEGQNVTLSCEQNLNHDAMYWYRQDPGQGLRLIYYSQIVNDFQKGDIAEGYSVSREKKESFPLTVTSAQKNPTAFYLCASSIDRGDTQYFGPGTRLTVL.

V gene TRBV27 combines with J gene TRBJ2-1, with D perhaps matching TRBD1 (6 bases). V shed 0 bases and J shed 8 bases, with 11 bases lying between them. CDR1 and CDR2 from the germline V gene are MNHEY and SMNVEV (reference sequence). The CDR3 length is 14 residues. The chain's CDR3 is CASSLSKGVDEQFF. The CDR3 DNA follows: TGTGCCAGCAGTTTATCGAAGGGGGTCGATGAGCAGTTCTTC.

The V and J genes are TRBV7-2 and TRBJ2-7; D is unclear. The CDR3 runs to 13 residues. In germline, CDR1 is SGHTA, CDR2 FQGNSA. The germline V and J ends were trimmed by 5 bases and 6 bases, with 14 bases remaining between them. The CDR3 region is CASSPPSGFEQYF. CDR3 bases: TGTGCCAGCAGCCCACCCTCAGGTTTCGAGCAGTACTTC.

J is TRBJ2-4 and V is TRBV28; D unclear. The V gene's germline CDR1 is MDHEN and CDR2 SYDVKM. Between the trimmed V and J ends, which lost 3 bases and 6 bases, there was a span of 6 bases. The CDR3 is made up of 12 amino acids. The CDR3 loop is CASSFPRNIQYF. The CDR3 coding sequence is TGTGCCAGCAGTTTCCCTAGAAACATTCAGTACTTC. The full variable domain, rest sourced from reference TRBV28 and TRBJ2-4, is DVKVTQSSRYLVKRTGEKVFLECVQDMDHENMFWYRQDPGLGLRLIYFSYDVKMKEKGDIPEGYSVSREKKERFSLILESASTNQTSMYLCASSFPRNIQYFGAGTRLSVL.

V gene TRBV10-3 combines with J gene TRBJ2-7, with 7 bases lining up with TRBD2. Germline loops: CDR1 ENHRY, CDR2 SYGVKD. This CDR3 has 14 residues. The ends lost 6 bases at V and 3 bases at J; junction bases unmatched: 8. CDR3 region: CAIRGEGSFYEQYF. The CDR3, as DNA: TGTGCCATCAGAGGGGAGGGGAGCTTCTACGAGCAGTACTTC.

V is TRBV19 and J is TRBJ2-5; D remains unclear. The CDR3 is made up of 12 amino acids. CDR1 and CDR2 from the germline V gene are LNHDA and SQIVND (reference sequence). V dropped 5 bases and J dropped 2 bases, with 6 bases sitting between them. The CDR3 protein is CASSSNQETQYF. The CDR3 DNA sequence: TGTGCCAGTAGTTCCAATCAAGAGACCCAGTACTTC.

The rearrangement uses TRBV2 and TRBJ2-5; 13 bases are shared with TRBD2. The DNA matches TRBJ2-7 better at its end, which makes the J call doubtful. Germline CDR1 and CDR2: SNHLY and FYNNEI. This CDR3 has 15 residues. The CDR3: CASRRGLAGDYEQYF. In DNA form, the CDR3 reads TGTGCCAGCAGGCGAGGACTAGCGGGGGACTACGAGCAGTACTTC.

CDR3 protein: CASAALLAGDRNEQFF. In DNA form, the CDR3 reads TGTGCCAGCGCGGCCCTACTAGCGGGAGATAGAAATGAGCAGTTCTTC. The V call is TRBV13, the J call TRBJ2-1; the match to TRBD2 covers 11 bases. The CDR3 is 16 amino acids. Trimming at V came to 8 bases and at J to 7 bases, leaving 13 bases not matched to a gene. Looked up from germline, CDR1 is PRHDT and CDR2 is FYEKMQ (reference sequence).